This T cell receptor beta chain was sequenced during a study of CD8 T cells in ankylosing spondylitis. Study findings and constraints: It was reported that disease-linked clones were significantly enriched in matched ankylosing spondylitis synovial fluid.

Each CDR3 protein gets one entry after TCRdb re-called the 5' RACE reads with MiXCR. The table includes approximately 300,000 distinct CDR3 sequences, around 19% detected once. V was trimmed by 1 base and J by 4 bases, leaving 13 bases between them. This CDR3 spans 15 amino acids. CDR1 is MNHEY and CDR2 is SVGAGI in the germline V gene. This clonotype was counted at least ten times. The target antigen is unknown. This clonotype was obtained from a male donor with ankylosing spondylitis or in good health (not recorded which). Material: blood, either unsorted or a sorted T cell fraction (not recorded which). The chain joins TRBV6-5 to TRBJ1-2; D is perhaps TRBD1 (6 bases). The CDR3 spells CASSYFGRDTYGYTF. The CDR3 nucleotides read TGTGCCAGCAGTTACTTTGGCAGGGACACCTATGGCTACACCTTC.